This is a list of T cell receptor beta chains from one sample in a study of cytomegalovirus exposure and HLA in healthy donors. Profiling relied on immunoSEQ multiplex PCR, and the TCRdb table lists in-frame clones only, not all of them. This table holds some 130,000 clones, approximately 80% found once. Sample: PBMCs. The receptors here all came from a man aged 35-49 years in good health and CMV-seronegative. Both conserved end residues are trimmed from each CDR3.

V	J	CDR3
TRBV27	TRBJ2-1	ASSLAGGDSYNEQF
TRBV7-3	TRBJ2-5	ASSLNQGQGGETQY
TRBV6-1	TRBJ1-3	ASSEEPQGGGNTIY
TRBV28	TRBJ2-5	ASSFNQGRETQY
TRBV4-3	TRBJ1-2	ASSQDSHRPYGYT
TRBV30	TRBJ2-7	AWSVQRRDLYEQY
TRBV11-3	TRBJ1-1	ATKTGGGDMNTEAF
TRBV11-2	TRBJ1-2	ASSLDLKGLRDGYT
TRBV5-1	TRBJ1-3	ASSSLGSGDTIY
TRBV7-3	TRBJ2-7	ASSLALEYEQY
TRBV19	TRBJ2-1	ASSISGSRDEQF
TRBV18	TRBJ1-1	ASSLPGIGRTTEAF
TRBV9	TRBJ1-5	ASSSSLHQPQH
TRBV27	TRBJ2-7	ASSLSSGYEQY
TRBV7-9	TRBJ1-4	ASGAGDRGGTNEKLF
TRBV11-2	TRBJ1-2	ASSPDSGGYT
TRBV5-1	TRBJ1-5	ASSTGTENQPQH
TRBV5-4	TRBJ2-3	ASSMGLAGGTDTQY
TRBV5-1	TRBJ1-5	ASSPTGVSNQPQH
TRBV19	TRBJ1-5	ASARSSGVNQPQH
TRBV9	TRBJ2-2	ASSVVGTLYTGELF
TRBV10-3	TRBJ2-1	AIRVGAGGNNEQF
TRBV7-9	TRBJ1-1	ASSLRTLNTEAF
TRBV4-1	TRBJ2-1	ASSQDFYEQF
TRBV10-3	TRBJ2-2	AISESSAIGGTGELF
TRBV10-3	TRBJ2-3	AIKEGATDTQY
TRBV6-5	TRBJ2-5	ASSSERELVETQY
TRBV6-1	TRBJ1-6	ASRLPGQNNSPLH
TRBV6-5	TRBJ2-6	ASSRSRTGANVLT
TRBV10-3	TRBJ1-2	AISAGQGNYGYT
TRBV6-5	TRBJ2-7	ASSLQVGRAYEQY
TRBV18	TRBJ1-6	ASSPAGTAANSPLH
TRBV9	TRBJ1-4	ASSPWGARGEKLF
TRBV7-3	TRBJ2-1	ASSYTSGGGNEQF
TRBV5-4	TRBJ2-1	ASSPRDSRYNEQF
TRBV6-5	TRBJ2-7	ASSYSGLPKAEQY
TRBV12-5	TRBJ2-5	ASGLEETQY
TRBV7-9	TRBJ1-1	ASSAPGNTEAF
TRBV10-3	TRBJ1-5	AISEDGQGFSGNQPQH
TRBV5-6	TRBJ2-5	ASSLGLATETQY
TRBV7-2	TRBJ1-4	ASSLMGDRGEKLF
TRBV6-4	TRBJ1-1	ASSFDRNTEAF
TRBV5-6	TRBJ1-5	ASSPWDSHQPQH
TRBV5-1	TRBJ2-7	ASSLVGGSSYEQY